Below, 14 T cell receptor beta chains from the same sample are listed, as sequenced in a study of post-analysis software for immune sequencing data. Study-wide results and caveats: In patients, TRBV5-6, TRBV5-1 and TRBV20-1 belonged to five TRBV segments found more frequently than in controls.

Their target antigens are unknown. TCR beta cDNA libraries had unique molecular identifiers. A single record per CDR3 protein comes from TCRdb applying MiXCR to the PCR reads. The sample records 600,000 to 700,000 distinct CDR3 sequences, 59% being singletons. Sequencing was done on a sample of blood. These receptors were collected from a girl under 10 years old with multiple sclerosis.

At least ten counts were recorded for this clonotype. The genes are TRBV12-3 or TRBV12-4 and TRBJ2-7; no definite D call. The CDR3 is 14 amino acids. The V gene lost 6 bases and the J gene lost 0 bases, with 12 bases spanning the gap. This chain's CDR3 is CASSPGLGSYEQYF. CDR3 nucleotides: TGTGCCAGCAGCCCGGGTCTGGGCTCCTACGAGCAGTACTTC.

The chain uses TRBV5-6 and TRBJ1-1, with D hard to call. CDR1 SGHDT and CDR2 YYEEEE come from the germline V gene. The V and J ends lost 0 bases and 7 bases respectively, with 7 bases between them. This CDR3 has 12 amino acids. CDR3 in amino acids: CASSLDLSEAFF. The CDR3 DNA reads as TGTGCCAGCAGCTTGGATCTCAGTGAAGCTTTCTTT.

This clonotype came up a few times. V usage is TRBV7-9 and J usage is TRBJ1-5, with D possibly TRBD1 on 5 matching bases. V was pared by 3 bases and J by 5 bases, with 11 bases between. The CDR3 is 14 amino acids. CDR1 SEHNR and CDR2 FQNEAQ come from the germline V gene (reference sequence). Here the CDR3 reads CASSFAVGDQPQHF. DNA of the CDR3: TGTGCCAGCAGCTTCGCCGTAGGGGATCAGCCCCAGCATTTT.

This clonotype occurred a few times. The rearrangement uses TRBV11-2 and TRBJ2-5; TRBD2 is a possible D gene (7 bases). Germline-derived CDR1 and CDR2 are SGHAT and FQNNGV. The ends were cut back, 1 base at V and 2 bases at J, with 14 bases in the middle. This CDR3 spans 16 amino acids. The DNA of the CDR3 is TGTGCCAGCAGCTTAGTCGGACGGGGGGCGCAAGAGACCCAGTACTTC. The encoded protein is CASSLVGRGAQETQYF.

The chain carries TRBV29-1 and TRBJ1-2, with unresolved D. Per the germline V gene, CDR1 is SQVTM and CDR2 is ANQGSEA. V was clipped by 2 bases and J by 2 bases, with 9 bases between them. The CDR3 sequence is 13 residues long. The CDR3 DNA follows: TGCAGCGTTGAAACTACACCGAACTATGGCTACACCTTC. Translating it yields CSVETTPNYGYTF. The full variable domain, its missing parts supplied by reference TRBV29-1 and TRBJ1-2, is SAVISQKPSRDICQRGTSLTIQCQVDSQVTMMFWYRQQPGQSLTLIATANQGSEATYESGFVIDKFPISRPNLTFSTLTVSNMSPEDSSIYLCSVETTPNYGYTFGSGTRLTVV.

The chain combines TRBV29-1 with TRBJ2-1; the D gene could be TRBD1 or TRBD2 (5 bases each). This CDR3 region has 14 residues. CDR1 is SQVTM, CDR2 ANQGSEA, per germline. Between the trimmed V and J ends, which lost 5 bases and 7 bases, there was a span of 18 bases. The CDR3 bases are TGCAGCGTTACTCTTTGGGGGAGATGGAATGAGCAGTTCTTC. Its protein is CSVTLWGRWNEQFF.

This clonotype was detected once. This sequence joins TRBV2 and TRBJ2-7; either TRBD1 or TRBD2 may supply D (5 bases each). CDR1 is SNHLY and CDR2 is FYNNEI in the germline V gene. Trimming stripped 7 bases from V and 5 bases from J, with 12 bases between. The CDR3 loop spans 12 amino acids. CDR3 DNA sequence: TGTGCCAGCAAGGAGAGGGACCACGAGCAGTACTTC. The encoded protein is CASKERDHEQYF.

This chain connects TRBV6-5 to TRBJ2-7, with a weak D call TRBD2 (5 bases). Trimming shortened V by 0 bases and J by 10 bases, and 13 bases separated the two germline ends. The CDR3 has 13 residues. Germline V gene data show CDR1 as MNHEY and CDR2 as SVGAGI. DNA of the CDR3: TGTGCCAGCAGTTACTCGCCACTAGTGGCCCAGTACTTC. This sequence encodes CASSYSPLVAQYF.

The chain recombines TRBV5-6 with TRBJ2-3, with D unclear. Germline lookup yields CDR1 SGHDT and CDR2 YYEEEE. The germline V and J ends were trimmed by 1 base and 12 bases, with 6 bases remaining between them. CDR3 size: 10 residues. Here the CDR3 reads CASSLMVQYF. CDR3 nucleotide sequence: TGTGCCAGCAGCTTGATGGTTCAGTATTTT.

The chain is built from TRBV4-1 and TRBJ2-7; D uncertain. V dropped 0 bases and J dropped 3 bases, with 6 bases sitting between them. Germline CDR1 and CDR2: MGHRA and YSYEKL. This CDR3 is 13 amino acids long. The chain's CDR3 is CASSQEYNYEQYF. DNA for the CDR3: TGCGCCAGCAGCCAAGAATATAACTACGAGCAGTACTTC.

This chain uses TRBV5-1 with TRBJ2-5; 13 positions agree with TRBD2. V lost 4 bases to trimming and J lost 2 bases; unmatched junction nucleotides: 8. Germline CDR1 and CDR2: SGHRS and YFSETQ. CDR3 length: 17 amino acids. CDR3 sequence reads: CASSTVGLAGEQETQYF. CDR3 sequence (DNA): TGCGCCAGCAGCACCGTCGGACTAGCGGGAGAACAAGAGACCCAGTACTTC.

V and J are TRBV10-2 and TRBJ1-2; D unresolved. Per the germline V gene, CDR1 is WSHSY and CDR2 is SAAADI. CDR3 length: 14 residues. V dropped 4 bases and J dropped 0 bases, with 9 bases sitting between them. CDR3 sequence: CASSVDGPNYGYTF. CDR3 in DNA: TGCGCCAGCAGTGTTGACGGCCCTAACTATGGCTACACCTTC.

The V call is TRBV5-1, the J call TRBJ2-7, with D unclear. V lost 0 bases to trimming and J lost 0 bases, with 19 bases between them. CDR3 length equals 18 residues. Germline lookup yields CDR1 SGHRS and CDR2 YFSETQ. Here the CDR3 DNA reads TGCGCCAGCAGCTTGGGTTGGGTATTAGGGTCTAGCTCCTACGAGCAGTACTTC. This translates into CASSLGWVLGSSSYEQYF.

This clonotype appeared a few times. This rearrangement joins TRBV20-1 to TRBJ2-5, with 8 bases aligning to TRBD1. CDR3 size: 14 residues. V shed 3 bases and J 5 bases; nucleotides not matched to a gene: 8. The germline V gene encodes CDR1 DFQATT and CDR2 SNEGSKA (reference sequence). CDR3 coding DNA: TGCAGTGCTAGCAGGACAGGGACGGGGGAGACCCAGTACTTC. It codes for CSASRTGTGETQYF.